This paragraph covers one TCR beta chain sequence. Participants came from about 24 US areas, aged about 18 to 100 years. Self-reported history from a screening survey and questionnaire set each donor's cohort. The sample is drawn from a study of blood T cell repertoires in COVID-19. Sequencing was performed with immunoSEQ multiplex PCR; in TCRdb, only in-frame clones are kept and a portion is missing. Among some 240,000 clones listed, around 87% were seen once. CDR1 is KGHSH and CDR2 is LQKENI in the germline V gene. This CDR3 has 15 amino acids. V dropped 3 bases and J dropped 4 bases, with 12 bases sitting between them.

The sample was PBMCs or T cells enriched from blood (not recorded which). The chain is built from TRBV18 and TRBJ1-4; perhaps TRBD1 as D (6 bases). The receptor's source is a woman in her thirties or forties with acute COVID-19. CDR3 residues: CASSPQQGDNEKLFF. DNA for the CDR3: TGTGCCAGCTCACCTCAACAGGGCGATAATGAAAAACTGTTTTTT.